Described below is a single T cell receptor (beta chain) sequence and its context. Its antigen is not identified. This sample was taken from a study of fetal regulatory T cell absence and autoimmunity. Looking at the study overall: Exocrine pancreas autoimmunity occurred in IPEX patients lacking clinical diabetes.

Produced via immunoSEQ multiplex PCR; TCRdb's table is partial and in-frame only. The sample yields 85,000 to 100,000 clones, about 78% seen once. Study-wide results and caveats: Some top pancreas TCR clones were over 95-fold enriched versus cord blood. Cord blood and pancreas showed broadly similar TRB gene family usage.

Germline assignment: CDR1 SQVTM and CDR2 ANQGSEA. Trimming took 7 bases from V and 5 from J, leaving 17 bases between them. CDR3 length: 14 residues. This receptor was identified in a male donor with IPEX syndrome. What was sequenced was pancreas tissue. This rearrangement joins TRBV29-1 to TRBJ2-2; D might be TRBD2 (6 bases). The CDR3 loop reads CSARRDSTTGELFF. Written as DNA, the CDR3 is TGCAGCGCGCGTAGGGACTCGACGACCGGGGAGCTGTTTTTT.